These 7 T cell receptor beta chains originate from one sample sequenced in a study of blood T cell repertoires in COVID-19. Assay used: immunoSEQ multiplex PCR; TCRdb lists only in-frame clones, some missing. In the table there are 250,000 or so clones, roughly 82% of which are singletons. Sequences were obtained from PBMCs or T cells enriched from blood (not recorded which). The receptors were gathered from a woman in her forties or fifties who had recovered from COVID-19.

This clone was seen only once. V usage is TRBV28 and J usage is TRBJ2-3; 9 bases are shared with TRBD2. Germline V CDR1 and CDR2: MDHEN, SYDVKM. V lost 3 bases to trimming and J lost 2 bases; unmatched junction nucleotides: 6. The CDR3 totals 16 residues. The CDR3 DNA sequence: TGTGCCAGCAGTTTCTTGGCGGGAGGGTACACAGATACGCAGTATTTT. Its protein product is CASSFLAGGYTDTQYF.

The J gene is TRBJ2-2, the V gene TRBV15; tentatively, D is TRBD1 (5 bases). The CDR3 sequence is 15 residues long. V lost 0 bases to trimming and J lost 2 bases, with 7 bases between them. The germline V gene encodes CDR1 LNHNV and CDR2 YYDKDF (reference sequence). CDR3 bases: TGTGCCACCAGCAGAGACAGGGATAACACCGGGGAGCTGTTTTTT. It translates to CATSRDRDNTGELFF. The whole variable domain, remainder taken from reference TRBV15 and TRBJ2-2, is DAMVIQNPRYQVTQFGKPVTLSCSQTLNHNVMYWYQQKSSQAPKLLFHYYDKDFNNEADTPDNFQSRRPNTSFCFLDIRSPGLGDTAMYLCATSRDRDNTGELFFGEGSRLTVL.

The J gene is TRBJ2-3, the V gene TRBV5-1, with 7 bases lining up with TRBD1. CDR1 and CDR2 (germline): SGHRS, YFSETQ. The length of the CDR3 is 14 residues. Germline trimming cut 4 bases from V and 3 bases from J; bases unmatched to any gene: 5. CDR3 sequence (DNA): TGCGCCAGCAGCCAATCGACAGGGACAGATACGCAGTATTTT. As protein: CASSQSTGTDTQYF.

V gene TRBV7-6 combines with J gene TRBJ2-1; D call uncertain. CDR1 is SGHVS and CDR2 is FNYEAQ in the germline V gene. V was cut by 8 bases and J by 6 bases, with 8 bases left in between. The CDR3 extends over 11 amino acids. The CDR3 DNA is TGTGCCAGCGAGTTCTCCAATGAGCAGTTCTTC. Its protein is CASEFSNEQFF.

The chain combines TRBV6-2 or TRBV6-3 with TRBJ2-2; TRBD2 matches at 11 bases. Germline loops: CDR1 MNHEY, CDR2 SVGEGT. The length of the CDR3 is 18 residues. V lost 0 bases to trimming and J lost 2 bases; unmatched junction nucleotides: 5. For the CDR3, the DNA is TGTGCCAGCAGTTACTCGAGGCTAGCGGGGGGAAACACCGGGGAGCTGTTTTTT. It codes for CASSYSRLAGGNTGELFF.

This chain joins TRBV3-1 (or the pseudogene TRBV3-2) and TRBJ1-6; TRBD1 matches 7 bases. Germline-derived CDR1 and CDR2 are LGHDT and YNNKEL (reference sequence). V gave up 0 bases and J gave up 15 bases; unmatched junction bases: 2. The CDR3 contains 12 residues. The CDR3 loop is CASSQEGQFLHF. The DNA of the CDR3 is TGTGCCAGCAGCCAAGAGGGACAGTTCCTCCACTTT.

The rearrangement joins TRBV25-1 to TRBJ1-6; D gene uncertain. From germline, CDR1 is MGHDK and CDR2 SYGVNS. The CDR3 has 15 residues. V gave up 1 base and J gave up 13 bases, with 17 bases separating them. This CDR3 is CASSESGILMRPLHF. For the CDR3, the DNA is TGTGCCAGCAGTGAATCGGGGATACTCATGAGGCCCCTCCACTTT.